The TCR beta chain described here comes from a study of beta chain features in type 1 diabetes. Study as a whole: All samples together contributed 107,917,701 sorted cells for examination.

The CDR3 contains 16 residues. Germline assignment: CDR1 LNHDA and CDR2 SQIVND (reference sequence). J gave up 2 bases and V 7 bases, and 13 bases lay outside the gene matches. Worth noting for this clone: Its specificity is unknown.

cDNA synthesis used the whole RNA isolate, giving expressed TCRB sequences. TCRdb's table, derived via immunoSEQ multiplex PCR, lists solely in-frame clones and lacks some. Here the sample spans about 240,000 clones, about 15% being singletons. Only one heparinised blood draw was taken per donor, and its volume averaged about 120 mL. Sorting based on CD45RO/CCR7/CD25/CD127/CD95/CD27 separated CD4+ naive, central memory, regulatory and stem cell-like memory cells. Whole-study results and caveats: Type 1 diabetes patients showed a moderate but significant shortening of TCRB CDR3s in all four CD4+ subsets.

The sequenced sample consisted of naive CD4+ T cells from blood. This chain uses TRBV19 with TRBJ1-1, with TRBD1 matching over 7 bases. This clonotype was obtained from a man aged 25-40 years with type 1 diabetes. CDR3 residues: CASKGAVRITNTEAFF. CDR3 nucleotides: TGTGCCAGTAAGGGGGCGGTCCGAATTACCAACACTGAAGCTTTCTTT.